The 2 T cell receptor beta chains listed next were all sequenced from one sample in a study of metastatic and nonmetastatic thyroid tumors. Every patient underwent thyroid surgery untreated. TCRdb re-called the PCR reads via MiXCR. The sample lists over 45,000 clones; less than 25% were seen once. Sequencing was done on a sample of blood. The receptors were sampled from a male donor with papillary thyroid cancer or a benign thyroid nodule (not recorded which). Some clones in this sample may be carry-over from other donors' samples.

Only one count was recorded for this clone. This chain connects TRBV5-1 to TRBJ1-2, with a tentative D call TRBD1 (6 bases). CDR1 SGHRS and CDR2 YFSETQ come from the germline V gene. The CDR3 contains 14 residues. Trimming left V 4 bases short and J 1 base short, with 11 bases between. CDR3 sequence reads: CASSPGGGNYGYTF. The CDR3 coding sequence is TGCGCCAGCAGCCCGGGAGGGGGTAACTATGGCTACACCTTC. The full variable domain, with the rest looked up from reference TRBV5-1 and TRBJ1-2, is KAGVTQTPRYLIKTRGQQVTLSCSPISGHRSVSWYQQTPGQGLQFLFEYFSETQRNKGNFPGRFSGRQFSNSRSEMNVSTLELGDSALYLCASSPGGGNYGYTFGSGTRLTVV.

This clone has a count of ten or more. CDR3 coding DNA: TGTGCCAGCAGATCGGGAGATTACAATGAGCAGTTCTTC. It codes for CASRSGDYNEQFF. The J gene is TRBJ2-1, the V gene TRBV12-3 or TRBV12-4, with D perhaps matching TRBD2 (6 bases). There are 13 residues in the CDR3. Trimming removed 6 bases at V and 4 bases at J, with 10 bases between.